The rows below give T cell receptor beta chains drawn from one sample of a study of blood T cell repertoires in COVID-19. Using immunoSEQ multiplex PCR, the repertoire was profiled, and TCRdb retains in-frame clones only, with some absent. The table shows 200,000 to 250,000 clones, with 70% to 90% occurring only once. The sample comprised peripheral blood. Source of these receptors: a woman aged 35 to 49 who had recovered from COVID-19. CDR3s include the opening cysteine and the closing phenylalanine or tryptophan. The order of the fields is J gene, V gene, CDR3 protein.

>TRBJ1-2|TRBV5-1
CASSLDGQGVYGYTF
>TRBJ2-1|TRBV6-5
CASSYERANNEQFF
>TRBJ1-2|TRBV19
CASSMGASDGYTF
>TRBJ2-1|TRBV5-1
CASSAQRGGLYNEQFF
>TRBJ1-4|TRBV28
CASSLSPGRNEKLFF
>TRBJ1-5|TRBV2
CASSEAGRGRYSNQPQHF
>TRBJ2-1|TRBV11-3
CASSSVRLAGYNEQFF
>TRBJ2-5|TRBV19
CASSRTGGVETQYF
>TRBJ2-7|TRBV18
CASSLGILGGYEQYF
>TRBJ2-7|TRBV13
CASSFPGTSGGHEQYF
>TRBJ2-7|TRBV27
CASSPPGAEQYF
>TRBJ2-1|TRBV18
CASSPQGLEKTYNEQFF
>TRBJ1-1|TRBV27
CASSPVDRAEAFF
>TRBJ2-5|TRBV7-9
CASSLGQSQTQYF
>TRBJ2-7|TRBV21-1
CASSTYPAEISYEQYF
>TRBJ2-4|TRBV6-2/TRBV6-3
CASSYPTDIQYF
>TRBJ2-1|TRBV6-2/TRBV6-3
CASSPLRRSGRSHEQFF
>TRBJ2-5|TRBV7-2
CASSPGLAGVETQYF
>TRBJ2-3|TRBV28
CAAERGDTDTQYF
>TRBJ1-2|TRBV5-1
CASSPWTGTRSYTF
>TRBJ2-7|TRBV12-3/TRBV12-4
CASSFAREGQYF
>TRBJ1-3|TRBV19
CASSIGSGNTIYF
>TRBJ2-2|TRBV7-2
CASSPYGVGELFF
>TRBJ2-2|TRBV11-3
CASSLTARGNGELFF
>TRBJ1-1|TRBV7-2
CASSLGQGEDTEAFF
>TRBJ2-5|TRBV5-1
CASSPGGSYIQETQYF
>TRBJ2-7|TRBV3-1/TRBV3-2
CASSQVVSWEQYF
>TRBJ2-1|TRBV11-3
CASNPRGEGSYNEQFF
>TRBJ1-2|TRBV4-3
CASSPGQGGRYGYTF
>TRBJ2-1|TRBV6-5
CASSSPTGDNEQFF
>TRBJ1-1|TRBV25-1
CASSEYRENTEAFF
>TRBJ1-6|TRBV4-3
CASSRLDRDNSPLHF
>TRBJ2-5|TRBV5-6
CASSLARRIYQETQYF
>TRBJ2-3|TRBV18
CASSPLGQGADTQYF
>TRBJ1-2|TRBV19
CASTTWTGGNYGYTF
>TRBJ2-3|TRBV9
CASSSRLAGAGTDTQYF
>TRBJ1-1|TRBV18
CASSPQGSGNTEAFF
>TRBJ2-1|TRBV3-1/TRBV3-2
CASSPRRAAGGTPYNEQFF
>TRBJ2-7|TRBV19
CASIEVAGGPYEQYF
>TRBJ2-5|TRBV11-2
CASSLGGRTGQETQYF
>TRBJ2-7|TRBV7-9
CASSRQGASGTYEQYF
>TRBJ2-3|TRBV6-2/TRBV6-3
CASSYGLAGGTDTQYF
>TRBJ1-4|TRBV4-3
CASSQDAPQGFNEKLFF
>TRBJ2-2|TRBV7-3
CASSLQAGGPRTGELFF
>TRBJ2-7|TRBV5-1
CASSLVTASYEQYF